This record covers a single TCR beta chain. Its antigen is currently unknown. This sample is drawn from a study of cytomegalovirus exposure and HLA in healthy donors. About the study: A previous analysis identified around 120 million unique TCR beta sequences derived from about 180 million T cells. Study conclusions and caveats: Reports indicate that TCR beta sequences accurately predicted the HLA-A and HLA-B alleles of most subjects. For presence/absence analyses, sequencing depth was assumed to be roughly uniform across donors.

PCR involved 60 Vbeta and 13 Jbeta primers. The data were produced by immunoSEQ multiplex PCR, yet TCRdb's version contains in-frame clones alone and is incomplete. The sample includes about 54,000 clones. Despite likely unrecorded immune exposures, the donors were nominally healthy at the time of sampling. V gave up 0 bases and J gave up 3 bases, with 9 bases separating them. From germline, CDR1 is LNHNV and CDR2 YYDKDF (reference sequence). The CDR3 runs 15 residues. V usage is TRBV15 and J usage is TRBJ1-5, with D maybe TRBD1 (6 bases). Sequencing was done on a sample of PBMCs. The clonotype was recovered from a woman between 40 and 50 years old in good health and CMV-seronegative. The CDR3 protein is CATSRDTGSNQPQHF. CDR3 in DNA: TGTGCCACCAGCAGAGACACAGGGTCCAATCAGCCCCAGCATTTT. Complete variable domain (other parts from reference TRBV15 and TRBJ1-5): DAMVIQNPRYQVTQFGKPVTLSCSQTLNHNVMYWYQQKSSQAPKLLFHYYDKDFNNEADTPDNFQSRRPNTSFCFLDIRSPGLGDTAMYLCATSRDTGSNQPQHFGDGTRLSIL.